This is a list of T cell receptor beta chains from one sample in a study of T cells after yellow fever vaccination. MiXCR, applied by TCRdb to the 5' RACE reads, yields one record per CDR3 protein. The sample holds around 65,000 distinct CDR3 sequences; 5.9% are singletons and the top ten take over 2%. The sequenced sample was CD4+ T cells sorted from PBMCs, obtained less than 16 days after the first yellow fever vaccination. These receptors came from a man aged 18 to 30 who received the YFV17D yellow fever vaccine. The CDR3 runs from the conserved cysteine through the conserved F or W. The D gene is left open where the match is weak. Expanded clones get a size class; other rows say once, few or many, or leave the size out.

>TRBV10-1|TRBJ1-1|many|-
TGCGCCAGCAGTGCTTCTTATGGGGACACTGAAGCTTTCTTT
CASSASYGDTEAFF
>TRBV5-1|TRBJ1-4|many|TRBD1
TGCGCCAGCAGCGGAGGGGACAGCCAAAATGAAAAACTGTTTTTT
CASSGGDSQNEKLFF
>TRBV20-1|TRBJ1-2|many|-
TGCAGTGCAAAAACCCAGGGGATCTACTCCTTC
CSAKTQGIYSF
>TRBV10-3|TRBJ1-1|many|-
TGTGCCATCAGTAACTCAGGGGCGGCTTTCTTT
CAISNSGAAFF
>TRBV20-1|TRBJ1-6|many|-
TGCAGTGCTAGTGGGGACAAAGAGTCTGGCCACTTT
CSASGDKESGHF
>TRBV6-1|TRBJ1-1|many|-
TGTGCCAGCAGTGAAGCGGGGGGGTGGGAGAACACTGAAGCTTTCTTT
CASSEAGGWENTEAFF
>TRBV13|TRBJ1-2|many|TRBD1
TGTGCCAGCAGTTCGAGGACAGGGACCTATGGCTACACCTTC
CASSSRTGTYGYTF
>TRBV7-2|TRBJ1-1|-|-
TGTGCCAGCAGCTTAGGGGGGCGGGGAACCTTTTCTGAAGCTTTCTTT
CASSLGGRGTFSEAFF
>TRBV20-1|TRBJ1-2|many|TRBD1
TGCAGTGCTACAGGACAGGGGTATGGCTACACCTTC
CSATGQGYGYTF
>TRBV6-2/TRBV6-3|TRBJ1-2|few|-
TGTGCCAGCAGTGCGACAGCGTATGGCTACACCTTC
CASSATAYGYTF
>TRBV30|TRBJ2-3|many|TRBD2
TGTGCCTGGAGTCGAGGACTAGCGGGGGGCACAGATACGCAGTATTTT
CAWSRGLAGGTDTQYF
>TRBV27|TRBJ2-6|many|TRBD1
TGTGCCAGCAGTTTCCTAAGGTATAGGACAGGGAGGTCCGGGGCCAACGTCCTGACTTTC
CASSFLRYRTGRSGANVLTF
>TRBV6-5|TRBJ2-7|many|-
TGTGCCAGCAGTTACTCGGGGTCCTCCTACGAGCAGTACTTC
CASSYSGSSYEQYF
>TRBV5-5|TRBJ1-5|many|-
TGTGCCAGCAGCTTGGATATAGGTCAGCCCCAGCATTTT
CASSLDIGQPQHF
>TRBV4-1|TRBJ2-7|many|-
TGCGCCAGCAGCCAGGGCCCTCCGGGCCCGGGCAACGAGCAGTACTTC
CASSQGPPGPGNEQYF
>TRBV20-1|TRBJ1-4|many|-
TGCAGTGCTAGTGTCGGGGATGAAAAACTGTTTTTT
CSASVGDEKLFF
>TRBV7-2|TRBJ2-1|-|-
TGTGCCAGCAGCTTTGGCGGGGCCGTGCAGTTCTTC
CASSFGGAVQFF
>TRBV12-3/TRBV12-4|TRBJ1-2|many|TRBD1
TGTGCCAGCAGCCGCTACAGGGGCATGTATGGCTACACCTTC
CASSRYRGMYGYTF
>TRBV5-4|TRBJ1-4|-|TRBD1
TGTGCCAGCAGTCGACAGGGGGAGAGACTGTTTTTT
CASSRQGERLFF
>TRBV20-1|TRBJ1-1|many|TRBD1
TGCAGTGCCCCCGAAACAAACCGACAGGGCCTAATGAACACTGAAGCTTTCTTT
CSAPETNRQGLMNTEAFF
>TRBV7-9|TRBJ2-1|many|-
TGTGCCAGCAGCCGAGGCGGGTTCAATGAGCAGTTCTTC
CASSRGGFNEQFF
>TRBV10-3|TRBJ2-2|many|-
TGTGCCACGTACCCGCTCCCGGGACAACCGAACACCGGGGAGCTGTTTTTT
CATYPLPGQPNTGELFF
>TRBV20-1|TRBJ2-5|few|TRBD2
TGCAGTGCTCCTCGGACTAGCGGGGCGTTGGGGGAGACCCAGTACTTC
CSAPRTSGALGETQYF
>TRBV20-1|TRBJ2-5|many|-
TGCAGTGCAGGGAGAGAGACCCAGTACTTC
CSAGRETQYF
>TRBV20-1|TRBJ2-5|many|TRBD1
TGCAGTGCTAGATCCTGGACAGGGCTAGAGACCCAGTACTTC
CSARSWTGLETQYF
>TRBV2|TRBJ1-4|many|-
TGTGCCAGCAGTGAACCCGGTGGACTGTTTTTT
CASSEPGGLFF
>TRBV11-2|TRBJ2-3|many|TRBD2
TGTGCCAGCAGCTTAGGTAGCGGGGGATTCACAGATACGCAGTATTTT
CASSLGSGGFTDTQYF
>TRBV6-2/TRBV6-3|TRBJ2-3|many|TRBD2
TGTGCCAGCAGTCCCGGGACTAGCGTCGTCACAGATACGCAGTATTTT
CASSPGTSVVTDTQYF
>TRBV4-3|TRBJ2-3|many|-
TGCGCCAGCAGCCTCCAAAGGGATACGCAGTATTTT
CASSLQRDTQYF
>TRBV16|TRBJ2-1|many|-
TGTGCCAGCAGCCAATTTCAGCAGCAGTTCTTC
CASSQFQQQFF
>TRBV20-1|TRBJ2-3|many|-
TGCAGTGGCTCGGATATCACAGATACGCAGTATTTT
CSGSDITDTQYF
>TRBV11-1|TRBJ2-5|many|-
TGTGCCAGCAGCTTAACTCTAGCTGCAGAGACCCAGTACTTC
CASSLTLAAETQYF
>TRBV6-6|TRBJ2-7|many|TRBD1
TGTGCCAGTGGGGGACAGGCAACCTACGAGCAGTACTTC
CASGGQATYEQYF
>TRBV5-1|TRBJ2-3|many|-
TGCGCCAGCAGCCCGGCGGGGGCGGACTCTCCCCCAGGGGCAGATACGCAGTATTTT
CASSPAGADSPPGADTQYF
>TRBV6-1|TRBJ1-1|many|-
TGTGCCAGCGGGTTCCTTGGGGGCACTGAAGCTTTCTTT
CASGFLGGTEAFF
>TRBV5-1|TRBJ2-1|many|TRBD2
TGCGCCAGCAGCCCTAGCGGGGGAGACAATGAGCAGTTCTTC
CASSPSGGDNEQFF
>TRBV7-2|TRBJ2-3|many|-
TGTGCCAGCAGCCCCCATCGGGATACGCAGTATTTT
CASSPHRDTQYF
>TRBV15|TRBJ1-5|many|TRBD1
TGTGCCACCCAAAGACAGGGAATTAAGAATCAGCGCCAGCATTTT
CATQRQGIKNQRQHF
>TRBV5-5|TRBJ2-5|many|-
TGTGCCAGCAGCTTGCCCCCAGGCGGGCGCCAAGAGACCCAGTACTTC
CASSLPPGGRQETQYF
>TRBV5-1|TRBJ2-1|many|-
TGCGCCAGCAGCTTGATGTCTCAAGGTCCCGCTTACAATGAGCAGTTCTTC
CASSLMSQGPAYNEQFF
>TRBV11-2|TRBJ1-1|many|-
TGTGCCAGCAGCGGCCGGGAGACCGGCACTGAAGCTTTCTTT
CASSGRETGTEAFF
>TRBV5-5|TRBJ1-5|many|-
TGTGCCAGCAGCCGGGGACTTTCGAACAATCAGCCCCAGCATTTT
CASSRGLSNNQPQHF
>TRBV3-1|TRBJ2-1|many|TRBD1
TGTGCCAGCAGCCCCGGGACAGCACCCGACAATGAGCAGTTCTTC
CASSPGTAPDNEQFF
>TRBV28|TRBJ2-3|many|-
TGTGCCAGCAGTTTAGTGATAAGTACGCAGTATTTT
CASSLVISTQYF
>TRBV7-2|TRBJ2-7|many|-
TGTGCCAGCAGCTTAGCCGGAGGCTACGAGCAGTACTTC
CASSLAGGYEQYF
>TRBV12-3/TRBV12-4|TRBJ1-2|few|-
TGTGCCAGCAGTTTTGAGAGGGGTGGCTACACCTTC
CASSFERGGYTF
>TRBV7-2|TRBJ2-7|many|-
TGTGCCAGCAGCCCCGGATCCGGGAAGCAGTACTTC
CASSPGSGKQYF
>TRBV4-3|TRBJ2-3|many|-
TGCGCCAGCAGCCAAGACGCGGGAGATACGCAGTATTTT
CASSQDAGDTQYF
>TRBV6-1|TRBJ1-2|many|-
TGTGCCAGCAGTGCGCGGAGGGGTAACTATGGCTACACCTTC
CASSARRGNYGYTF
>TRBV2|TRBJ2-5|many|TRBD1
TGTGCCAGCAGACCGACAGGGACAGGAGAGACCCAGTACTTC
CASRPTGTGETQYF
>TRBV6-1|TRBJ1-5|many|-
TGTGCCAGCAAAGGGGTGGTGCTGGAACAGCCCCAGCATTTT
CASKGVVLEQPQHF
>TRBV5-1|TRBJ1-1|many|TRBD1
TGCGCCAGCAGCTTGGCCCCAGGGGGGGGGGACACTGAAGCTTTCTTT
CASSLAPGGGDTEAFF